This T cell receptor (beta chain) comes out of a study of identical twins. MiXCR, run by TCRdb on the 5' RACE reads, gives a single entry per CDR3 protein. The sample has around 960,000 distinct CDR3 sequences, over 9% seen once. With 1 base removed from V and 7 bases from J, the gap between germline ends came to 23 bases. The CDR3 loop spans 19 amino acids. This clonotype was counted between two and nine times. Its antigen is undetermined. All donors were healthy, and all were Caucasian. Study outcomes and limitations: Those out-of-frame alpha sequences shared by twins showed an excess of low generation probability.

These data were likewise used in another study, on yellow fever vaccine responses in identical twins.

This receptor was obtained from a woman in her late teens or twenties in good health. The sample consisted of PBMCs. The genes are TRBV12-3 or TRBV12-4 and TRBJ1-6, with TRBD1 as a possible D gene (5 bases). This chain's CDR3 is CASSLVAPGRLFGNSPLHF. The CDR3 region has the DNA TGTGCCAGCAGTTTAGTGGCTCCGGGGCGCCTATTCGGGAATTCACCCCTCCACTTT.